Sequencing of this T cell receptor beta chain was carried out in a study of PD-L1 blockade in urothelial cancer. Background on the study: About 85% of the roughly 29 patients were men who had bladder-origin urothelial cancer. Among blood samples, the median T cell count was approximately 150,000. Timepoints chosen for blood analysis were 3 weeks (second dose) and 6 weeks after treatment start.

Every PCR received spiked-in synthetic TCR analog templates. This table comes from immunoSEQ multiplex PCR, and its TCRdb copy is limited to in-frame clones, with some not included. The sample carries about 76,000 clones, less than 95% recorded once. Trimming cost V 3 bases and J 2 bases, with 7 bases left between them. From germline, CDR1 is MDHEN and CDR2 SYDVKM. The CDR3 totals 13 residues. Time point given: peripheral blood 6 weeks after treatment start. The sequencing here drew on PBMCs, taken around atezolizumab (anti-PD-L1) treatment. The chain links TRBV28 to TRBJ1-2; D gene ambiguous. The receptor was isolated from a woman of 80 years or more with urothelial cancer. The CDR3 region is CASSFGQNYGYTF. In nucleotides, the CDR3 is TGTGCCAGCAGTTTTGGCCAGAACTATGGCTACACCTTC.